This T cell receptor beta chain emerged from a study of cytomegalovirus exposure and HLA in healthy donors. Study-level findings and limits: Being productive about 90% or about 30% of the time was typical of most TCR beta V segments in an earlier analysis. An assumption of roughly uniform sequencing depth across donors underlay the presence/absence analyses. Certain indistinguishable V segments, among them TRBV6-2 and TRBV6-3, were excluded.

Trimming cost V 5 bases and J 5 bases, with 24 bases left between them. The CDR3 length is 17 residues. Germline values: CDR1 SGHAT, CDR2 FQNNGV. As for this clone: The target antigen is unknown.

The PCR ran on 60 Vbeta and 13 Jbeta primers. This table comes from immunoSEQ multiplex PCR, and its TCRdb copy is limited to in-frame clones, with some not included. The sample lists some 100,000 clones, about 80% occurring once. V is TRBV11-2 and J is TRBJ1-2; D might be TRBD1 (6 bases). This TCR derives from a female donor in good health and CMV-seropositive. The sample comprised PBMCs. For the CDR3, the DNA is TGTGCCAGCAGCCCCCTGGCCAGGGGCCCTTCGGGGTATGGCTACACCTTC. It codes for CASSPLARGPSGYGYTF.